The 30 T cell receptor beta chains below all came from one sample that was sequenced in a study of OX40 agonist ivuxolimab in advanced cancers. Data came from immunoSEQ multiplex PCR; TCRdb stores just in-frame clones and leaves some out. The table shows under 20,000 clones, with roughly 80% occurring only once. The sample in question was CD4+ or CD8+ T cells sorted from blood, obtained in a trial of the OX40 agonist ivuxolimab. These receptors originate from an adult with an advanced solid tumor such as melanoma, head and neck, liver or kidney cancer.

The rearrangement links TRBV6-6 to TRBJ1-5; D perhaps matches TRBD1 (5 bases). The V gene lost 0 bases and the J gene lost 4 bases, with 13 bases spanning the gap. The germline CDR1 and CDR2 sequences are MNHNY and SVGAGI (reference sequence). The CDR3 spans 16 residues. The CDR3 spells CASSYSTRGWNQPQHF. CDR3 coding DNA: TGTGCCAGCAGTTACTCGACAAGGGGATGGAATCAGCCCCAGCATTTT.

This chain joins TRBV27 and TRBJ2-1; D possibly corresponds to TRBD2 (6 bases). Trimming took off 8 bases at V and 4 bases at J, with 15 bases between the two ends. The length of the CDR3 is 14 residues. Germline CDR1 and CDR2: MNHEY and SMNVEV (reference sequence). The CDR3 nucleotides read TGTGCCAGCCACTCCCTTAGCGGTTACAATGAGCAGTTCTTC. Its protein product is CASHSLSGYNEQFF.

V gene TRBV9 combines with J gene TRBJ2-7; unclear D gene. V lost 3 bases to trimming and J lost 5 bases, with 9 bases between them. Germline V gene lookup returns CDR1 SGDLS and CDR2 YYNGEE. The CDR3 length is 12 residues. The CDR3 DNA is TGTGCCAGCAGCGGGGGATCGCACGAGCAGTACTTC. Amino acid sequence: CASSGGSHEQYF.

This clone came up a few times. The gene calls are TRBV5-1 and TRBJ1-1, with D unclear. The V gene lost 7 bases and the J gene lost 5 bases, with 18 bases spanning the gap. Per germline, CDR1 SGHRS and CDR2 YFSETQ. The CDR3 runs to 14 residues. The chain's CDR3 is CASGSGNSGTEAFF. The CDR3 nucleotides read TGCGCCAGCGGGTCAGGCAACTCGGGGACTGAAGCTTTCTTT.

This clone was counted between two and nine times. The CDR3 region is CASSDPGPPLHF. The CDR3 region has the DNA TGTGCCAGCAGTGATCCGGGGCCACCCCTCCACTTT. This rearrangement joins TRBV2 to TRBJ1-6; D possibly corresponds to TRBD1 (5 bases). CDR3 length: 12 amino acids. Germline values: CDR1 SNHLY, CDR2 FYNNEI. V lost 3 bases to trimming and J lost 11 bases, with 8 bases between them.

This chain connects TRBV6-6 to TRBJ1-3; TRBD1 is a possible D gene (5 bases). This CDR3 region has 15 residues. Germline values: CDR1 MNHNY, CDR2 SVGAGI (reference sequence). Trimming took 2 bases from V and 2 from J, leaving 10 bases between them. CDR3 coding DNA: TGTGCCAGCAGTTACCCGGGGGTAACTGGAAACACCATATATTTT. It is translated as CASSYPGVTGNTIYF.

This clone was seen just once. The rearrangement links TRBV27 to TRBJ1-1; possible D gene TRBD1, 6 bases. The CDR3 length is 14 residues. The germline gives CDR1 MNHEY, CDR2 SMNVEV (reference sequence). Trimming took off 5 bases at V and 5 bases at J, with 15 bases between the two ends. CDR3: CASSDRGGGTEAFF. The CDR3 coding sequence is TGTGCCAGCAGTGACCGAGGGGGTGGGACTGAAGCTTTCTTT.

This clone was seen only once. The V call is TRBV10-1, the J call TRBJ2-1; D unresolved. Germline V gives CDR1 WNHNN, CDR2 SYGVQD (reference sequence). This CDR3 has 15 amino acids. V shed 3 bases and J shed 5 bases, with 14 bases lying between them. The CDR3 is CASSDSFHGDNEQFF. DNA of the CDR3: TGCGCCAGCAGTGATTCTTTCCACGGCGACAATGAGCAGTTCTTC.

This rearrangement joins TRBV7-6 to TRBJ2-7; D may be TRBD1 (5 bases). CDR3 length: 14 residues. Germline V gene data show CDR1 as SGHVS and CDR2 as FNYEAQ. V was pared by 0 bases and J by 5 bases, with 11 bases between. CDR3 nucleotides: TGTGCCAGCAGCTTAGCGCCACAGGTCCACGAGCAGTACTTC. It yields the protein CASSLAPQVHEQYF.

The chain uses TRBV7-9 and TRBJ2-4, with TRBD2 identical over 9 bases. CDR3 length: 14 residues. Germline CDR1 SEHNR, CDR2 FQNEAQ (reference sequence). Unmatched junction bases numbered 7, after V lost 5 bases and J lost 8 bases. CDR3 bases: TGTGCCAGCAGCCTCGGCGGGGGGGTGGACATTCAGTACTTC. Protein sequence: CASSLGGGVDIQYF.

The chain joins TRBV10-3 to TRBJ2-7; perhaps TRBD2 as D (6 bases). Trimming took 8 bases from V and 4 from J, leaving 21 bases between them. This CDR3 has 15 amino acids. Germline V lookup: CDR1 ENHRY, CDR2 SYGVKD. Written as DNA, the CDR3 is TGTGCCATCCGCGAGACTACGGGGCTAGCGTACGAGCAGTACTTC. Translating it yields CAIRETTGLAYEQYF.

The V call is TRBV6-5, the J call TRBJ1-2; the D is unclear. Looked up from germline, CDR1 is MNHEY and CDR2 is SVGAGI. The CDR3 length is 13 residues. V shed 2 bases and J shed 6 bases, with 10 bases lying between them. The CDR3 region is CASSYGPKNGYTF. The CDR3 nucleotides read TGTGCCAGCAGTTACGGTCCAAAGAATGGCTACACCTTC.

The chain links TRBV7-3 to TRBJ1-5, with a tentative D call TRBD1 (5 bases). Germline V gene lookup returns CDR1 SGHTA and CDR2 FQGTGA. The CDR3 is 13 amino acids. V lost 5 bases and J lost 5, with 10 bases in between. CDR3 sequence reads: CASSQGIDQPQHF. The CDR3 DNA follows: TGTGCCAGCAGCCAGGGCATAGATCAGCCCCAGCATTTT.

This clone has a handful of counts. The chain recombines TRBV10-3 with TRBJ2-7; D possibly corresponds to TRBD2 (5 bases). V lost 8 bases and J lost 0, with 8 bases in between. The CDR3 is 12 residues long. Germline loops: CDR1 ENHRY, CDR2 SYGVKD. The CDR3 DNA reads as TGTGCCATCGGGAGCAGCTCCTACGAGCAGTACTTC. It codes for CAIGSSSYEQYF.

The chain has TRBV28 and TRBJ1-5, with D hard to call. The V gene lost 3 bases and the J gene lost 1 base, with 10 bases spanning the gap. The CDR3 length is 15 residues. CDR1 and CDR2 from the germline V gene are MDHEN and SYDVKM. CDR3 residues: CASSFGEVSNQPQHF. CDR3 bases: TGTGCCAGCAGTTTTGGGGAGGTGAGCAATCAGCCCCAGCATTTT. The variable domain in full, completed from reference TRBV28 and TRBJ1-5, reads DVKVTQSSRYLVKRTGEKVFLECVQDMDHENMFWYRQDPGLGLRLIYFSYDVKMKEKGDIPEGYSVSREKKERFSLILESASTNQTSMYLCASSFGEVSNQPQHFGDGTRLSIL.

This clone has a handful of counts. One end of the junction varies from germline; a read error may be responsible. The genes are TRBV9 and TRBJ1-1, with no clear D. There are 10 residues in the CDR3. The V gene's germline CDR1 is SGDLS and CDR2 YYNGEE. The CDR3 sequence: CASSVTPAAF. The CDR3 DNA follows: TGTGCCAGCAGCGTCACTCCAGCAGCATTT.

This chain uses TRBV7-2 with TRBJ1-1; D uncertain. The germline V and J ends were trimmed by 2 bases and 3 bases, with 16 bases remaining between them. Germline loops: CDR1 SGHTA, CDR2 FQGNSA. This CDR3 comprises 16 residues. CDR3 coding DNA: TGTGCCAGCAGCTTACATGGTGGGGTCATGGACACTGAAGCTTTCTTT. It specifies CASSLHGGVMDTEAFF.

A few counts support this clone. This sample also contains other DNA sequences that code for the same CDR3. V and J are TRBV4-3 and TRBJ2-2; 7 bases are a match to TRBD1. V was pared by 1 base and J by 1 base, with 0 bases of the junction left unmatched. The germline V gene has CDR1 LGHNA and CDR2 YSLEER. This CDR3 comprises 15 residues. This CDR3 reads CASSQGTGNTGELFF. In nucleotides, the CDR3 is TGCGCCAGCAGCCAAGGGACAGGGAACACCGGGGAGCTGTTTTTT.

The chain combines TRBV7-9 with TRBJ1-2; D ambiguous. Trimming shortened V by 4 bases and J by 3 bases, and 9 bases separated the two germline ends. Germline values: CDR1 SEHNR, CDR2 FQNEAQ (reference sequence). The CDR3 sequence is 13 residues long. CDR3: CASSSQSYYGYTF. The CDR3 nucleotides are TGTGCCAGCAGCTCACAATCTTACTATGGCTACACCTTC.

The DNA for the CDR3 is TGTGCCAGCAGCTTAACCGGGGGGGGTGCCTACGAGCAGTACTTC. It specifies CASSLTGGGAYEQYF. This chain connects TRBV11-2 to TRBJ2-7, with 8 nucleotides matching TRBD2. V shed 2 bases and J 2 bases; nucleotides not matched to a gene: 5. The CDR3 is 15 residues long. CDR1 and CDR2 (germline): SGHAT, FQNNGV. Using reference TRBV11-2 and TRBJ2-7 for the parts outside the CDR3, the full variable domain is EAGVAQSPRYKIIEKRQSVAFWCNPISGHATLYWYQQILGQGPKLLIQFQNNGVVDDSQLPKDRFSAERLKGVDSTLKIQPAKLEDSAVYLCASSLTGGGAYEQYFGPGTRLTVT.

As DNA, the CDR3 is TGCGCCAGCAGCTTGGCGGGGAATCAGCCCCAGCATTTT. Translating it yields CASSLAGNQPQHF. The rearrangement uses TRBV5-1 and TRBJ1-5, with D unresolved. V shed 0 bases and J shed 4 bases, with 5 bases lying between them. This CDR3 comprises 13 residues. Germline V gene sequence: CDR1 SGHRS, CDR2 YFSETQ.

The gene calls are TRBV5-1 and TRBJ1-6; no clear D. Germline CDR1 is SGHRS and CDR2 is YFSETQ. The CDR3 runs 12 residues. V gave up 4 bases and J gave up 6 bases, with 5 bases separating them. The CDR3 reads CASSLSNSPLHF. CDR3 nucleotides: TGCGCCAGCAGCCTCTCTAATTCACCCCTCCACTTT.

The genes are TRBV13 and TRBJ1-5; 9 bases fit TRBD1. CDR1 and CDR2 from the germline V gene are PRHDT and FYEKMQ (reference sequence). The CDR3 is made up of 15 amino acids. Trimming removed 4 bases from V and 2 bases from J; junction bases left unmatched: 3. DNA for the CDR3: TGTGCCAGCAGCTACAGGGGGCAAGGCAATCAGCCCCAGCATTTT. Its translation: CASSYRGQGNQPQHF.

As regards this clone: This sample includes further DNA sequences coding for the same CDR3. The chain employs TRBV27 and TRBJ2-7; D uncertain. V was shortened by 6 bases and J by 6 bases, with 9 bases between the two germline ends. This CDR3 has 11 residues. Germline V gives CDR1 MNHEY, CDR2 SMNVEV (reference sequence). The CDR3 reads CASRYGGEQYF. CDR3 DNA sequence: TGTGCCAGCAGGTATGGCGGCGAGCAGTACTTC.

This rearrangement joins TRBV10-3 to TRBJ2-2; no clear D gene. Germline CDR1 ENHRY, CDR2 SYGVKD. CDR3 size: 17 residues. The V end was cut by 2 bases, the J end by 2 bases, with 15 bases between. The CDR3 reads CAISEGRRPLNTGELFF. The CDR3 coding sequence is TGTGCCATCAGTGAGGGACGTCGCCCATTAAACACCGGGGAGCTGTTTTTT.

J is TRBJ2-1 and V is TRBV7-9, with unresolved D. Germline CDR1 is SEHNR and CDR2 is FQNEAQ (reference sequence). The V and J ends lost 1 base and 10 bases respectively, with 11 bases between them. CDR3 length equals 13 residues. The CDR3 DNA reads TGTGCCAGCAGCTTAGGGTCTCCAAACGAGCAGTTCTTC. Protein product: CASSLGSPNEQFF.

V usage is TRBV7-8 and J usage is TRBJ2-1; D possibly matches TRBD1 or TRBD2 (7 bases each). V gave up 3 bases and J gave up 6 bases, with 12 bases separating them. Germline V gene sequence: CDR1 SGHVS, CDR2 FQNEAQ. CDR3 size: 14 residues. CDR3 protein: CASSFAGGVNEQFF. The CDR3 DNA reads as TGTGCCAGCAGCTTCGCAGGGGGGGTCAATGAGCAGTTCTTC.

J is TRBJ1-2 and V is TRBV28; tentatively, D is TRBD1 (6 bases). CDR3 size: 14 residues. V was shortened by 6 bases and J by 6 bases, with 17 bases between the two germline ends. Per the germline V gene, CDR1 is MDHEN and CDR2 is SYDVKM. The CDR3: CASSRDKVENGYTF. In DNA, the CDR3 is TGTGCCAGCAGCCGGGACAAGGTCGAGAATGGCTACACCTTC.

This chain connects TRBV11-3 to TRBJ2-2; D uncertain. Trimming left V 5 bases short and J 4 bases short, with 8 bases between. The CDR3 spans 13 residues. The germline V gene has CDR1 SGHNT and CDR2 YENEEA. For the CDR3, the DNA is TGTGCCAGCAGCCAGGTGTTCACCGGGGAGCTGTTTTTT. Translating gives CASSQVFTGELFF.

The rearrangement uses TRBV27 and TRBJ2-7; D perhaps matches TRBD2 (5 bases). The germline gives CDR1 MNHEY, CDR2 SMNVEV (reference sequence). Trimming took 2 bases from V and 0 from J, leaving 8 bases between them. CDR3 size: 14 residues. The CDR3 DNA is TGTGCCAGCAGTTTAGCTAGCTACTCCTACGAGCAGTACTTC. Translating gives CASSLASYSYEQYF.